This T cell receptor beta chain emerged from a study of blood T cells in healthy people across ages. A sample-barcoded 5' primer and a J-beta primer mix were used in a second PCR of roughly 6 to 11 cycles. TCRdb itself ran the 5' RACE reads through MiXCR, one entry per CDR3 protein. The sample shows roughly 730,000 distinct CDR3 sequences, 45% to 70% of them seen only once. CDR1 is MNHNS and CDR2 is SASEGT in the germline V gene. The CDR3 covers 13 residues. V shed 1 base and J shed 4 bases, with 7 bases lying between them. Study conclusions and caveats: Estimates of diversity drawn from one million T cells were considered underestimates.

As concerns this clonotype: The antigen is unknown.

Every donor gave 9.5 to 10 milliliters of peripheral blood. The clonotype originates from a man between 40 and 49 years old in good health. The sequencing input was blood. The chain uses TRBV6-1 and TRBJ1-2, with D uncertain. CDR3 nucleotides: TGTGCCAGCAGTGAAGGGGAGGGCTATGGCTACACCTTC. This encodes CASSEGEGYGYTF.